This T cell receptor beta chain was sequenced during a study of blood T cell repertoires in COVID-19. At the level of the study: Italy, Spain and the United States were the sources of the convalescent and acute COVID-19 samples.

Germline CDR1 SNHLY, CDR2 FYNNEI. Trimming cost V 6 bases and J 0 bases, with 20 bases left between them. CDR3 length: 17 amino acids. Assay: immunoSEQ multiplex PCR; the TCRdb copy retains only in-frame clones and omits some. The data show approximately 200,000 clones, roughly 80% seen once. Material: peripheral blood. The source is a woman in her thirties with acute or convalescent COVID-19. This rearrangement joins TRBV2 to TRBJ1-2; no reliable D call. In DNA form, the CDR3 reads TGTGCCAGCAGCTTTTCGGGAATACAGCCGGCTAACTATGGCTACACCTTC. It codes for CASSFSGIQPANYGYTF.